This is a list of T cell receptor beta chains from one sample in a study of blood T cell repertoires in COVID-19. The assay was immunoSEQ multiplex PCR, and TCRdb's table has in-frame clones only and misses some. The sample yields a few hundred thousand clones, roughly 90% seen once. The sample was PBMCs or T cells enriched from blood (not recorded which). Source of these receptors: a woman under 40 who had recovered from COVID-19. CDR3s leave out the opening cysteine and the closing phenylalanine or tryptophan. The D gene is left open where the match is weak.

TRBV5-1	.	ASKSGSGHGEAF
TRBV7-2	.	ASSIRTAQETQY
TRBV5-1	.	ASSLVSGDTEAF
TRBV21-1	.	ASPKGPTSGRLYGANVLT
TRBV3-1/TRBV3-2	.	AAQGLDSYEQY
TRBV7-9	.	ASSSGYDTGYGYT
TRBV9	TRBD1	ASSNRDRGQSPLH
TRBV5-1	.	ASSPPGNEQY
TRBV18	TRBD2	ASSHGLAGDRNEQF
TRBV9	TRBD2	ASSVDGLAGGPADTQY
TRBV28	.	ASTQAYYGYT
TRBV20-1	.	SASTRGFYGYT
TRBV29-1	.	SVVPAGASIYGYT
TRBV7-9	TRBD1	ASSLSGQGINEKLF
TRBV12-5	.	ASGMTTDTQY
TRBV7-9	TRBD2	ASSPPLREIAKNIQY
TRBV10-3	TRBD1	AIRRQGYEQY
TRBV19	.	ASSIVGGSANYGYT
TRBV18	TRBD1	ASSPGARQGYGYT
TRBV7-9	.	ASRRYNEQF
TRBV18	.	ASSPLGDSGNTIY
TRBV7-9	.	ASSSFSANQPQH
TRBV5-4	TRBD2	ASTPSGSSYEQY
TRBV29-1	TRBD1	SVSQGGAGGNNQPQH
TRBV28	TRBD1	ASSPSPGQGTYEQY
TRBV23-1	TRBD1	ATLDRDSSPLH
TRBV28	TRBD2	ASRSGGAPKAYEQY